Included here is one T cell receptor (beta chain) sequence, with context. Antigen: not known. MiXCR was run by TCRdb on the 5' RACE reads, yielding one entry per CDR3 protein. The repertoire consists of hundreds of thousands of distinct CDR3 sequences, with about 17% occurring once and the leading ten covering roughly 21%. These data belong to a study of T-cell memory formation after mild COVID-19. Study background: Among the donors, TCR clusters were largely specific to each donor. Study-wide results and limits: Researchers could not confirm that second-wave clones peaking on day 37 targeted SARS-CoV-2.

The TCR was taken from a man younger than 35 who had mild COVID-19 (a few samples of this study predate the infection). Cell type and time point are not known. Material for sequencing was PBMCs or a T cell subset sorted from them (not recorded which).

CDR3 protein: CASSPTGVINQPQHF. CDR3 nucleotides: TGTGCCAGCAGCCCGACAGGGGTGATTAATCAGCCCCAGCATTTT. The rearrangement links TRBV7-2 to TRBJ1-5; 8 bases fit TRBD1. The CDR3 sequence is 15 residues long. From germline, CDR1 is SGHTA and CDR2 FQGNSA. The V gene end was trimmed by 5 bases and the J gene end by 4 bases; junction bases not matched to a gene: 7.